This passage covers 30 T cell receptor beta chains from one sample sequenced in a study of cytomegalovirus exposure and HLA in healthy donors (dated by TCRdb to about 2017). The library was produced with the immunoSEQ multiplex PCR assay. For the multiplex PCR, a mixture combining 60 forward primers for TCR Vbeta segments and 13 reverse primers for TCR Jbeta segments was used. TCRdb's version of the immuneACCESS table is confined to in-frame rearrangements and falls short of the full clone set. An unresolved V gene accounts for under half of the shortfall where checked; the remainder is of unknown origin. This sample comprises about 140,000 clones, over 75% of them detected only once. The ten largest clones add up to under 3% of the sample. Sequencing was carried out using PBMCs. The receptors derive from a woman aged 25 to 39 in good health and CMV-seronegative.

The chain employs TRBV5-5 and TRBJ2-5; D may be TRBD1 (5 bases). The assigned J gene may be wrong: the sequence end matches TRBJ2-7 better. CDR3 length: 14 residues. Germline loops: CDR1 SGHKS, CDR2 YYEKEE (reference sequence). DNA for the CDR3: TGTGCCAGCAGCTTGGCGCCAGGGCACTACGAGCAGTACTTC. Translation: CASSLAPGHYEQYF.

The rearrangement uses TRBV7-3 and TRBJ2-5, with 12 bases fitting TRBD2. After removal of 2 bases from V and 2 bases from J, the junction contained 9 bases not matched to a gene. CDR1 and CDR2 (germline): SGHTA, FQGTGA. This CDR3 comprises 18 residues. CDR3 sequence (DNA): TGTGCCAGCAGCTTACGCATTGAAACTAGCGGGGGGCAAGAGACCCAGTACTTC. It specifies CASSLRIETSGGQETQYF.

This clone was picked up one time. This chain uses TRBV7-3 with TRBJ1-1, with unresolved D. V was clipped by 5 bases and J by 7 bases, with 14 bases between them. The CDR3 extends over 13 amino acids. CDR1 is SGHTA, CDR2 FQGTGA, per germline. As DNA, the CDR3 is TGTGCCAGCAGCCCGGACCCGGGAGGTGAAGCTTTCTTT. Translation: CASSPDPGGEAFF. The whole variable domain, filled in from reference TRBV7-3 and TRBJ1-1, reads GAGVSQTPSNKVTEKGKYVELRCDPISGHTALYWYRQSLGQGPEFLIYFQGTGAADDSGLPNDRFFAVRPEGSVSTLKIQRTERGDSAVYLCASSPDPGGEAFFGQGTRLTVV.

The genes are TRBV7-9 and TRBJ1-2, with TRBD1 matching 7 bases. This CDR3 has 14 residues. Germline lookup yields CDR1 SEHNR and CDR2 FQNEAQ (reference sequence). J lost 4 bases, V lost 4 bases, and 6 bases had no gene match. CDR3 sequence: CASSSRGQGYGYTF. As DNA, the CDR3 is TGTGCCAGCAGCTCTAGGGGGCAGGGCTATGGCTACACCTTC.

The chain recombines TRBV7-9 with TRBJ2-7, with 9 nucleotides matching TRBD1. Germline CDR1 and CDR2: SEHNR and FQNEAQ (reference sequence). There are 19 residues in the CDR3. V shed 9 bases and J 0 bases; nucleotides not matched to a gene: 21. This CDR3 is CARLPSLDRGPRNSYEQYF. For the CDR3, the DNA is TGTGCCAGGTTACCATCGTTGGACAGGGGCCCAAGGAACTCCTACGAGCAGTACTTC.

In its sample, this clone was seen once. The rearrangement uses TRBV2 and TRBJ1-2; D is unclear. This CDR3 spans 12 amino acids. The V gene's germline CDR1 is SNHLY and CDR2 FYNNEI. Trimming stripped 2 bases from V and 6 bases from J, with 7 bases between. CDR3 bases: TGTGCCAGCAGTGAATATAGTCATGGCTACACCTTC. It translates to CASSEYSHGYTF.

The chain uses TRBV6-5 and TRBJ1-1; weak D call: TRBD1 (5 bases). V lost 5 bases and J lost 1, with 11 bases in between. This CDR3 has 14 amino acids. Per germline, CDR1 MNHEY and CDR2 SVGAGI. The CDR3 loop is CASSPEGANTEAFF. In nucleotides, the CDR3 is TGTGCCAGCAGTCCGGAAGGGGCGAACACTGAAGCTTTCTTT.

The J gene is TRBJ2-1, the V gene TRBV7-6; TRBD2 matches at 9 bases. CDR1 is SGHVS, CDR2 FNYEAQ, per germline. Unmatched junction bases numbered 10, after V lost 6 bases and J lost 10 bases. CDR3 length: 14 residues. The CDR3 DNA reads TGTGCCAGCAGTACCCCCCTAGCGGGACCAGAGCAGTTCTTC. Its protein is CASSTPLAGPEQFF.

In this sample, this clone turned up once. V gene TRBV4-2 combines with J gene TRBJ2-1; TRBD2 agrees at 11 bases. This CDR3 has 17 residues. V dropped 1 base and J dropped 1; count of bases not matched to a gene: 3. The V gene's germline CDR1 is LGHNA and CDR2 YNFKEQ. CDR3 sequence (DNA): TGTGCCAGCAGCCAAGCCCGACTAGCGGGATCCTACAATGAGCAGTTCTTC. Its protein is CASSQARLAGSYNEQFF.

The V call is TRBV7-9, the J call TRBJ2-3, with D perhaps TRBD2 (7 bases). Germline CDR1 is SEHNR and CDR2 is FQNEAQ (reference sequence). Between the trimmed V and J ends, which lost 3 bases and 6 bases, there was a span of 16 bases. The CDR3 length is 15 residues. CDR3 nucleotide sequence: TGTGCCAGCAGCTTCCCGGGGGGCGCGGGGGATACGCAGTATTTT. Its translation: CASSFPGGAGDTQYF.

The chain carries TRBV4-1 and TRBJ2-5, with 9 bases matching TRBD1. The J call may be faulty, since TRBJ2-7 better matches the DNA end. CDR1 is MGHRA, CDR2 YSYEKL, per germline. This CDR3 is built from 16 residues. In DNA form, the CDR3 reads TGCGCCAGCAGCCAATCGACCGGGACAGGGAACTACGAGCAGTACTTC. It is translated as CASSQSTGTGNYEQYF.

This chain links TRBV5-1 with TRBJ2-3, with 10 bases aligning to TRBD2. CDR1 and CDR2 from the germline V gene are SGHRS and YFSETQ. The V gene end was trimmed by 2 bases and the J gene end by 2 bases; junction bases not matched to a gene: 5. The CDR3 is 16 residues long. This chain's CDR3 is CASSFSSGGTTDTQYF. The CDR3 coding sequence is TGCGCCAGCAGCTTTTCTAGCGGGGGTACCACAGATACGCAGTATTTT.

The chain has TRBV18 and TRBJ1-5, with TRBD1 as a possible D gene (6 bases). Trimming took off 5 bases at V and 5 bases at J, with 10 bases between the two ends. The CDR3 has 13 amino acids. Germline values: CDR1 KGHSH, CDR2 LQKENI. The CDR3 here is CASSTDSHQPQHF. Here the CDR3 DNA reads TGTGCCAGCTCAACGGACAGCCATCAGCCCCAGCATTTT.

CDR3 sequence reads: CASRPGTSGQETQYF. DNA for the CDR3: TGTGCCAGCAGGCCTGGAACTAGCGGACAAGAGACCCAGTACTTC. The chain employs TRBV6-5 and TRBJ2-5; 8 bases match TRBD2. The length of the CDR3 is 15 residues. CDR1 and CDR2 from the germline V gene are MNHEY and SVGAGI. Trimming took 6 bases from V and 2 from J; bases not matched to a gene: 8.

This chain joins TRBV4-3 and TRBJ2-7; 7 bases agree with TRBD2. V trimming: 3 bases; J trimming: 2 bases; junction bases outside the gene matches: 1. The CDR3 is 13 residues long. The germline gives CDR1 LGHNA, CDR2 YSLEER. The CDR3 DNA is TGCGCCAGCAGCCATCGGGGGGCCTACGAGCAGTACTTC. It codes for CASSHRGAYEQYF.

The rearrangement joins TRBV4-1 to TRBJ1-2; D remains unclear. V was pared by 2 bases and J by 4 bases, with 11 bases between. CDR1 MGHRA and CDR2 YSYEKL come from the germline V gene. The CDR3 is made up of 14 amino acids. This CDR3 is CASSQSRVAYGYTF. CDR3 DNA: TGCGCCAGCAGCCAATCCCGGGTAGCCTATGGCTACACCTTC.

The chain's CDR3 is CASSQARYEQFF. CDR3 DNA sequence: TGTGCCAGCAGCCAGGCTAGATATGAGCAGTTCTTC. The V gene is TRBV14, the J gene TRBJ2-1, with D hard to call. The CDR3 loop spans 12 amino acids. Trimming left V 3 bases short and J 8 bases short, with 8 bases between. Germline CDR1 and CDR2: SGHDN and FVKESK.

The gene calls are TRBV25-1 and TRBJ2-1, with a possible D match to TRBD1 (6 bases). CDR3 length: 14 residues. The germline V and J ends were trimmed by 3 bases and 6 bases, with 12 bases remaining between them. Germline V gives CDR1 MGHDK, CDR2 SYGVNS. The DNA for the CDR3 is TGTGCCAGCAGTGACGGACAGTTCTCCAATGAGCAGTTCTTC. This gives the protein CASSDGQFSNEQFF.

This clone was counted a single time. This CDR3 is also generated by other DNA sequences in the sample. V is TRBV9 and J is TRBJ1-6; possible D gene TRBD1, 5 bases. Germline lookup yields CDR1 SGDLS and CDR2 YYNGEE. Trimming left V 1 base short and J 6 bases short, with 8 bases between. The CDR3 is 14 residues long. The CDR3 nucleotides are TGTGCCAGCAGCGTATTGCAGGGTAATTCACCCCTCCACTTT. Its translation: CASSVLQGNSPLHF.

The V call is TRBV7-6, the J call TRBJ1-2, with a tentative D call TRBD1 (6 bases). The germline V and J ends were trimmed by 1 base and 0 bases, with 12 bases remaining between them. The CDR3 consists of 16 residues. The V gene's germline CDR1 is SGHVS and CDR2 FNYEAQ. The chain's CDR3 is CASSLDKGDTNYGYTF. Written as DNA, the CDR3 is TGTGCCAGCAGCTTAGACAAGGGGGATACTAACTATGGCTACACCTTC.

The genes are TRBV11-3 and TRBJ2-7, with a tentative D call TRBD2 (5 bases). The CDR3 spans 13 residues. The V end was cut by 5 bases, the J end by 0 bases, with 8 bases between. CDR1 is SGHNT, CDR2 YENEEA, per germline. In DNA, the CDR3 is TGTGCCAGCAGCCGTGGGAGCTCCTACGAGCAGTACTTC. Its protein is CASSRGSSYEQYF.

The CDR3, as DNA: TGCGCCAGCAGCCAAGATATCACAGCCTCTGGAAACACCATATATTTT. Amino acids: CASSQDITASGNTIYF. The chain joins TRBV4-1 to TRBJ1-3; D call uncertain. CDR3 length: 16 amino acids. V dropped 0 bases and J dropped 0 bases, with 9 bases sitting between them. Germline lookup yields CDR1 MGHRA and CDR2 YSYEKL.

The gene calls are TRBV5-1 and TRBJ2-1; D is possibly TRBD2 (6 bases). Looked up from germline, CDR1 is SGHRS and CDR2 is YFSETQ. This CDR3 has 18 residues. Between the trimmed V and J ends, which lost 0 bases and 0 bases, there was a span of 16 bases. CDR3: CASSLGWLAPSSYNEQFF. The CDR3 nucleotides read TGCGCCAGCAGCTTGGGATGGCTAGCGCCAAGCTCCTACAATGAGCAGTTCTTC. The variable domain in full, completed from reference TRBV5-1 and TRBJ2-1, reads KAGVTQTPRYLIKTRGQQVTLSCSPISGHRSVSWYQQTPGQGLQFLFEYFSETQRNKGNFPGRFSGRQFSNSRSEMNVSTLELGDSALYLCASSLGWLAPSSYNEQFFGPGTRLTVL.

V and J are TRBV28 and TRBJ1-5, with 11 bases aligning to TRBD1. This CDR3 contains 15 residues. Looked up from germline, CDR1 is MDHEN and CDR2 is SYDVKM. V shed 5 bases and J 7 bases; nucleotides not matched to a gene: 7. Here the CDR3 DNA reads TGTGCCAGCAGTCCCCCGGACAGGGGGCGGCAGCCCCAGCATTTT. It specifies CASSPPDRGRQPQHF.

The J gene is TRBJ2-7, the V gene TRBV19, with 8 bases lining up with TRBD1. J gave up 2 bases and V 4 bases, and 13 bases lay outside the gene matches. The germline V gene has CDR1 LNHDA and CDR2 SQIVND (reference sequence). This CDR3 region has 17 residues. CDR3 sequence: CASSTLLLTGGTYEQYF. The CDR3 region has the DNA TGTGCCAGTAGTACATTATTGCTCACAGGGGGTACCTACGAGCAGTACTTC.

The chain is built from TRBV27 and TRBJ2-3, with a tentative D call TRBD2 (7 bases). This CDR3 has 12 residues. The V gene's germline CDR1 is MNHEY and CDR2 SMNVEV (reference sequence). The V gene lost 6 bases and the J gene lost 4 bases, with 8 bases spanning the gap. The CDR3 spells CASSGGPDTQYF. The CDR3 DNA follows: TGTGCCAGCAGCGGGGGGCCAGATACGCAGTATTTT.

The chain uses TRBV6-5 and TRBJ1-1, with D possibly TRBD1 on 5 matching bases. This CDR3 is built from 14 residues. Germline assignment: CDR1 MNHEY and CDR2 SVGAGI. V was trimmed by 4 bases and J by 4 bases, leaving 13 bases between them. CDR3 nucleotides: TGTGCCAGCAGTTTCCAGGGTATGGGCACTGAAGCTTTCTTT. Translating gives CASSFQGMGTEAFF.

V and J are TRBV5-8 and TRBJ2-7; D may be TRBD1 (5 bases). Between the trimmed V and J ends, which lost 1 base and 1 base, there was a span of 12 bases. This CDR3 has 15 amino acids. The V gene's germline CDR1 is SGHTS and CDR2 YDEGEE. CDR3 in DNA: TGTGCCAGCAGCTTGATACCAGGGATTTCCTACGAGCAGTACTTC. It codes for CASSLIPGISYEQYF.

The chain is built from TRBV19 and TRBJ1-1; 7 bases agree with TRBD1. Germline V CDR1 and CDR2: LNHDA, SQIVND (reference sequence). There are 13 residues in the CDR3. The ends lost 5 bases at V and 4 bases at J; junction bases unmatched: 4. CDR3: CASSANRGTEAFF. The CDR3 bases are TGTGCCAGTAGTGCCAACAGGGGCACTGAAGCTTTCTTT.

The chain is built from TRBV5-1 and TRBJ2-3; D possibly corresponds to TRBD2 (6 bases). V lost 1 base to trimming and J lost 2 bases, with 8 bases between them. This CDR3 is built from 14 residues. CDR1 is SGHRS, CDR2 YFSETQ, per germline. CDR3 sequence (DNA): TGCGCCAGCAGCTTGATGGACTACACAGATACGCAGTATTTT. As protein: CASSLMDYTDTQYF. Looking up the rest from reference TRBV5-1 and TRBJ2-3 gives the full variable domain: KAGVTQTPRYLIKTRGQQVTLSCSPISGHRSVSWYQQTPGQGLQFLFEYFSETQRNKGNFPGRFSGRQFSNSRSEMNVSTLELGDSALYLCASSLMDYTDTQYFGPGTRLTVL.